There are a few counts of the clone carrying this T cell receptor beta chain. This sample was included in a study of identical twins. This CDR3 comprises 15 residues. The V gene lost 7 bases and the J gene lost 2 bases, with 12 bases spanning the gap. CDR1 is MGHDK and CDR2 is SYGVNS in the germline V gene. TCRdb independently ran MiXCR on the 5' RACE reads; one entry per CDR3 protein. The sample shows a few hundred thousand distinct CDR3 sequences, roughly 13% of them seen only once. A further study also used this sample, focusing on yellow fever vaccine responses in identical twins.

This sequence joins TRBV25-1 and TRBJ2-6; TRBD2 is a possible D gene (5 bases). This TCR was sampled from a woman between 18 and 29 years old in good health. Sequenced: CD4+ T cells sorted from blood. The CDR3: CASTTGIPGANVLTF. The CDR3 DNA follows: TGTGCCAGCACCACCGGGATTCCTGGGGCCAACGTCCTGACTTTC.